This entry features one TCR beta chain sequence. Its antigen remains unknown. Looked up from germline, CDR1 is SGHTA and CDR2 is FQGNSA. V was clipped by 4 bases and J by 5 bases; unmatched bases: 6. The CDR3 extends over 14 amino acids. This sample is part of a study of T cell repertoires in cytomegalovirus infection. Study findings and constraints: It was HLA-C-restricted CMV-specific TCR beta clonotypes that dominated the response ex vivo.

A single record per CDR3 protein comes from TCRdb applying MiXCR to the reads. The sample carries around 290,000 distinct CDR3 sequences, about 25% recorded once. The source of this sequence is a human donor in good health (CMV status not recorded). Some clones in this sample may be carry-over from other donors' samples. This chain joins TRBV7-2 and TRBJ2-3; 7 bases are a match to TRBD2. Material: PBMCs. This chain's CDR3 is CASSSLRGRDTQYF. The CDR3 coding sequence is TGTGCCAGCAGCTCCCTCCGCGGGAGAGATACGCAGTATTTT.